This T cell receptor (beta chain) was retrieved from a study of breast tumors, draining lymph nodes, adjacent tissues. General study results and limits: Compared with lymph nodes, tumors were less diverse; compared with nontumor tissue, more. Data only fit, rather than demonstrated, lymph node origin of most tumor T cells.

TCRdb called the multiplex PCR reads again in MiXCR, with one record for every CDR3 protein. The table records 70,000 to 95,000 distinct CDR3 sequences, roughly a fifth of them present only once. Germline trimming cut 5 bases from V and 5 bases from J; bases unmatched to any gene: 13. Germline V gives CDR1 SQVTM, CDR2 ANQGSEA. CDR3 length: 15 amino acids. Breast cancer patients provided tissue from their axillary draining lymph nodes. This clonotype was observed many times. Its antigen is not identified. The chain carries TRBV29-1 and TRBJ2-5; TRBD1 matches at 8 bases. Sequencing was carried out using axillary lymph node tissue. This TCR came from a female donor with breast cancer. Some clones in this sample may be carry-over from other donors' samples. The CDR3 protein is CSVYLQGAGRETQYF. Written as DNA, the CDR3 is TGCAGCGTTTACCTTCAGGGGGCCGGTCGGGAGACCCAGTACTTC. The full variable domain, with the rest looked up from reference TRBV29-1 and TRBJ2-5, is SAVISQKPSRDICQRGTSLTIQCQVDSQVTMMFWYRQQPGQSLTLIATANQGSEATYESGFVIDKFPISRPNLTFSTLTVSNMSPEDSSIYLCSVYLQGAGRETQYFGPGTRLLVL.